This T cell receptor (beta chain) was sequenced in a study of molecular identifiers for immune sequencing clone quantification. Study-level results: Clones above 20 RNA copies held over 97% of effector molecules, under 1% in naive cells.

In preparing bulk TCR libraries, previously described methods and listed TCR primers were used. TCRdb redid the calling of the PCR reads with MiXCR, one entry per CDR3 protein. The sample shows 85,000 to 100,000 distinct CDR3 sequences, 24% of them seen only once. Libraries for naive CD8 T cells, which were made from approximately 20,000 to 1,000,000 sorted cells, drew on 10%, 30% or 50% of the RNA. Naive CD8 T cells were sorted, and the gate applied was CD8+CD4-CCR7+CD45RA+. The germline V gene has CDR1 SEHNR and CDR2 FQNEAQ (reference sequence). CDR3 length: 15 amino acids. Losses at the gene ends were 4 bases for V and 5 bases for J; bases not matched to a gene: 8. The table lists this clonotype with many counts. No antigen is known for it.

J is TRBJ1-1 and V is TRBV7-9; TRBD1 matches at 9 bases. This clonotype originated in a human donor in good health. Some libraries in this study had Jurkat cell RNA spiked in. Sequencing was carried out using naive CD8+ T cells from blood, with Jurkat cell RNA spiked in. Indicated subset: FACS-sorted CD8+CD4-CCR7+CD45RA+ naive T cells. The CDR3 here is CASSSRQGDDTEAFF. The DNA for the CDR3 is TGTGCCAGCAGCTCCCGACAGGGGGATGATACTGAAGCTTTCTTT.